A single sample gave rise to the 29 T cell receptor beta chains below, sequenced in a study of blood T cell repertoires in COVID-19. Produced via immunoSEQ multiplex PCR; TCRdb's table is partial and in-frame only. The table shows 350,000 or so clones, with roughly 90% occurring only once. Sample: PBMCs or T cells enriched from blood (not recorded which). These receptors were obtained from a woman aged 25 to 39 who had recovered from COVID-19.

The genes are TRBV19 and TRBJ1-1; 9 bases map to TRBD1. The CDR3 sequence is 16 residues long. Germline lookup yields CDR1 LNHDA and CDR2 SQIVND (reference sequence). Losses at the gene ends were 3 bases for V and 1 base for J; bases not matched to a gene: 6. The CDR3 bases are TGTGCCAGTAGTATTCGTACAGGGGGCGCGAACACTGAAGCTTTCTTT. Its translation: CASSIRTGGANTEAFF. The complete variable domain, with remaining parts taken from reference TRBV19 and TRBJ1-1, reads DGGITQSPKYLFRKEGQNVTLSCEQNLNHDAMYWYRQDPGQGLRLIYYSQIVNDFQKGDIAEGYSVSREKKESFPLTVTSAQKNPTAFYLCASSIRTGGANTEAFFGQGTRLTVV.

In DNA form, the CDR3 reads TGCAGCGCCAGGGGAATGGCCAAAAACATTCAGTACTTC. As protein: CSARGMAKNIQYF. The chain recombines TRBV29-1 with TRBJ2-4; perhaps TRBD1 as D (6 bases). The CDR3 is made up of 13 amino acids. CDR1 SQVTM and CDR2 ANQGSEA come from the germline V gene. V dropped 7 bases and J dropped 1 base, with 11 bases sitting between them.

This chain connects TRBV7-2 to TRBJ2-1; TRBD1 might be the D (6 bases). The CDR3 spans 16 residues. Trimming removed 5 bases at V and 0 bases at J, with 14 bases between. Germline CDR1 is SGHTA and CDR2 is FQGNSA. CDR3 nucleotide sequence: TGTGCCAGCAGCCCTAACTCGGACAGCTCCTACAATGAGCAGTTCTTC. Protein product: CASSPNSDSSYNEQFF.

The chain joins TRBV29-1 to TRBJ1-3; D gene uncertain. This CDR3 has 13 residues. Between the trimmed V and J ends, which lost 1 base and 4 bases, there was a span of 8 bases. The V gene's germline CDR1 is SQVTM and CDR2 ANQGSEA. CDR3 sequence (DNA): TGCAGCGTTGAAGCGACGGGAGGAAACACCATATATTTT. Translation: CSVEATGGNTIYF.

This chain joins TRBV21-1 and TRBJ1-4; the D call TRBD1 from the table was never checked on the DNA. TRBV21-1 is a recognized pseudogene. The CDR3 loop spans 11 amino acids. The CDR3 loop reads CASSIFGQLFF. CDR3 bases: TGTGCCAGCAGCATCTTCGGACAGCTGTTTTTT.

This chain connects TRBV7-2 to TRBJ2-7; 16 nucleotides match TRBD2. The junction had 6 bases not matched to a gene; V was cut back by 1 base and J by 6 bases. Per the germline V gene, CDR1 is SGHTA and CDR2 is FQGNSA. This CDR3 comprises 17 residues. CDR3: CASSLVGTSGRALEQYF. Here the CDR3 DNA reads TGTGCCAGCAGCTTAGTAGGGACTAGCGGGAGGGCCCTCGAGCAGTACTTC.

V usage is TRBV28 and J usage is TRBJ2-3; a possible D gene is TRBD2 (6 bases). CDR1 and CDR2 from the germline V gene are MDHEN and SYDVKM. V was clipped by 3 bases and J by 0 bases, with 13 bases between them. The CDR3 has 16 residues. CDR3 nucleotides: TGTGCCAGCAGTTTGGACGCGGGAACAAGCACAGATACGCAGTATTTT. It translates to CASSLDAGTSTDTQYF.

The V call is TRBV3-1 (or the pseudogene TRBV3-2), the J call TRBJ1-2; 9 positions agree with TRBD1. J lost 7 bases, V lost 4 bases, and 4 bases had no gene match. This CDR3 is 13 amino acids long. From germline, CDR1 is LGHDT and CDR2 YNNKEL (reference sequence). The chain's CDR3 is CASSLGQGAGYTF. Written as DNA, the CDR3 is TGTGCCAGCAGCCTGGGACAGGGCGCTGGCTACACCTTC.

The chain links TRBV4-2 to TRBJ1-1; D perhaps matches TRBD1 (5 bases). V was cut by 4 bases and J by 1 base, with 10 bases left in between. This CDR3 is 14 amino acids long. CDR1 and CDR2 from the germline V gene are LGHNA and YNFKEQ. The CDR3 sequence: CASSPQVQNTEAFF. For the CDR3, the DNA is TGTGCCAGCAGCCCACAGGTTCAGAACACTGAAGCTTTCTTT.

The chain links TRBV9 to TRBJ2-1; 8 nucleotides line up with TRBD1. Germline V gives CDR1 SGDLS, CDR2 YYNGEE. J was trimmed by 9 bases and V by 5 bases; bases with no gene match: 10. The CDR3 is 14 amino acids. As DNA, the CDR3 is TGTGCCAGCAGAAAGGACAGGGCCCAAGGTGAGCAGTTCTTC. Translating gives CASRKDRAQGEQFF.

This clone was picked up one time. This sequence joins TRBV27 and TRBJ1-2, with TRBD1 matching 9 bases. This CDR3 contains 15 residues. With V trimmed by 2 bases and J by 4 bases, 5 bases remained unmatched. Per the germline V gene, CDR1 is MNHEY and CDR2 is SMNVEV (reference sequence). This chain's CDR3 is CASSLAGTGPYGYTF. The CDR3 DNA is TGTGCCAGCAGTTTAGCCGGGACAGGGCCCTATGGCTACACCTTC.

The CDR3 here is CASSSASGISGANVLTF. The CDR3 DNA follows: TGTGCCAGCAGCTCCGCTAGCGGGATAAGTGGGGCCAACGTCCTGACTTTC. This chain links TRBV5-4 with TRBJ2-6; TRBD2 matches at 9 bases. V lost 3 bases and J lost 3; bases outside the gene matches: 7. The germline V gene has CDR1 SGHNT and CDR2 YYREEE (reference sequence). This CDR3 is 17 amino acids long.

This CDR3 is CASSEIWENEQFF. CDR3 in DNA: TGTGCCAGCAGTGAGATCTGGGAGAATGAGCAGTTCTTC. The V call is TRBV2, the J call TRBJ2-1, with a weak D call TRBD2 (5 bases). CDR1 and CDR2 from the germline V gene are SNHLY and FYNNEI. Trimming shortened V by 3 bases and J by 7 bases, and 10 bases separated the two germline ends. There are 13 residues in the CDR3.

This clone has just one count. The rearrangement links TRBV7-2 to TRBJ2-5; tentatively, D is TRBD2 (5 bases). Trimming left V 2 bases short and J 2 bases short, with 18 bases between. Germline V lookup: CDR1 SGHTA, CDR2 FQGNSA. The CDR3 contains 17 residues. The CDR3 here is CASSLTGTTRGQETQYF. DNA of the CDR3: TGTGCCAGCAGCTTAACGGGCACCACACGGGGACAAGAGACCCAGTACTTC. Full variable domain (missing parts from reference TRBV7-2 and TRBJ2-5): GAGVSQSPSNKVTEKGKDVELRCDPISGHTALYWYRQSLGQGLEFLIYFQGNSAPDKSGLPSDRFSAERTGGSVSTLTIQRTQQEDSAVYLCASSLTGTTRGQETQYFGPGTRLLVL.

This clone occurred once. The chain employs TRBV6-5 and TRBJ1-5, with a possible D match to TRBD1 (6 bases). The germline CDR1 and CDR2 sequences are MNHEY and SVGAGI. The length of the CDR3 is 13 residues. V was trimmed by 6 bases and J by 4 bases, leaving 10 bases between them. The CDR3 sequence: CASSLTGNQPQHF. In DNA form, the CDR3 reads TGTGCCAGCAGCCTCACAGGGAATCAGCCCCAGCATTTT.

Note on this clone: Other nucleotide sequences in the sample specify the same CDR3. V and J are TRBV7-2 and TRBJ1-6; 10 bases are a match to TRBD1. V lost 5 bases, J lost 7 bases, and 5 bases stayed unmatched. Per germline, CDR1 SGHTA and CDR2 FQGNSA. The CDR3 is made up of 15 amino acids. The CDR3 DNA reads as TGTGCCAGCAGCCTAAGACAGGGGGCGAATTCACCCCTCCACTTT. Translated, it gives CASSLRQGANSPLHF.

The chain has TRBV7-6 and TRBJ2-1; 10 bases are a match to TRBD2. The CDR3 has 17 residues. Germline V gives CDR1 SGHVS, CDR2 FNYEAQ. V was pared by 5 bases and J by 5 bases, with 12 bases of the junction left unmatched. The CDR3 sequence is CASSLLAGGSVNNEQFF. Here the CDR3 DNA reads TGTGCCAGCAGCCTCTTAGCGGGGGGATCCGTGAACAATGAGCAGTTCTTC.

V usage is TRBV25-1 and J usage is TRBJ1-1; weak D call: TRBD1 (5 bases). The CDR3 totals 13 residues. Germline CDR1 is MGHDK and CDR2 is SYGVNS. Trimming stripped 6 bases from V and 1 base from J, with 9 bases between. This CDR3 reads CASSRGGNTEAFF. The CDR3 bases are TGTGCCAGCAGCCGGGGGGGGAACACTGAAGCTTTCTTT.

The chain uses TRBV7-9 and TRBJ2-2; D is possibly TRBD1 (7 bases). V shed 6 bases and J shed 4 bases, with 12 bases lying between them. The CDR3 has 14 residues. Germline lookup yields CDR1 SEHNR and CDR2 FQNEAQ (reference sequence). The CDR3 protein is CASRAGQLTGELFF. The CDR3 DNA is TGTGCCAGCAGGGCGGGACAGCTCACCGGGGAGCTGTTTTTT.

The chain has TRBV7-8 and TRBJ1-6, with 7 positions matching TRBD1. CDR1 is SGHVS and CDR2 is FQNEAQ in the germline V gene. The CDR3 is 14 amino acids. Unmatched junction bases numbered 5, after V lost 3 bases and J lost 9 bases. The CDR3 loop is CASSLDRWSSPLHF. In DNA form, the CDR3 reads TGTGCCAGCAGCTTGGACAGGTGGAGTTCACCCCTCCACTTT.

The chain uses TRBV7-6 and TRBJ2-7; D is ambiguous. Germline V gene sequence: CDR1 SGHVS, CDR2 FNYEAQ. V was pared by 5 bases and J by 6 bases, with 8 bases between. CDR3 length: 11 amino acids. CDR3 sequence (DNA): TGTGCCAGCAGCCAACGGAGCGAGCAGTACTTC. Its protein product is CASSQRSEQYF.

The gene calls are TRBV3-1 (or the pseudogene TRBV3-2) and TRBJ2-3; the match to TRBD2 covers 14 bases. CDR3 length: 17 residues. V shed 3 bases and J 3 bases; nucleotides not matched to a gene: 5. CDR1 LGHDT and CDR2 YNNKEL come from the germline V gene (reference sequence). As DNA, the CDR3 is TGTGCCAGCAGCCACCGACTAGCGGGGGGGCCTACAGATACGCAGTATTTT. This gives the protein CASSHRLAGGPTDTQYF.

J is TRBJ1-2 and V is TRBV5-1; TRBD1 might be the D (5 bases). This CDR3 has 13 residues. The germline gives CDR1 SGHRS, CDR2 YFSETQ. The V and J ends lost 3 bases and 0 bases respectively, with 6 bases between them. The CDR3 DNA sequence: TGCGCCAGCAGCTCGACAGCTAACTATGGCTACACCTTC. Translation: CASSSTANYGYTF.

V gene TRBV28 combines with J gene TRBJ2-3; D perhaps matches TRBD2 (6 bases). V shed 10 bases and J shed 6 bases, with 17 bases lying between them. Germline V lookup: CDR1 MDHEN, CDR2 SYDVKM. The CDR3 loop spans 13 amino acids. The DNA for the CDR3 is TGTGCCACCTTCCCGGGACTCGCCGATACGCAGTATTTT. This codes for CATFPGLADTQYF.

The count of this clone is one. V usage is TRBV28 and J usage is TRBJ1-5; 9 nucleotides match TRBD1. The CDR3 is 14 residues long. The germline gives CDR1 MDHEN, CDR2 SYDVKM. Trimming removed 5 bases from V and 5 bases from J; junction bases left unmatched: 4. CDR3 sequence: CASSETGGYQPQHF. The CDR3 bases are TGTGCCAGCAGTGAGACAGGGGGTTATCAGCCCCAGCATTTT.

This chain uses TRBV3-1 (or the pseudogene TRBV3-2) with TRBJ2-5, with no clear D. Germline assignment: CDR1 LGHDT and CDR2 YNNKEL (reference sequence). The CDR3 has 12 amino acids. Trimming removed 4 bases from V and 7 bases from J, with 10 bases in between. The chain's CDR3 is CASSLDRGTQYF. CDR3 nucleotide sequence: TGTGCCAGCAGCCTAGATAGAGGGACCCAGTACTTC.

This chain joins TRBV24-1 and TRBJ2-7, with 11 positions matching TRBD1. The V gene end was trimmed by 10 bases and the J gene end by 6 bases; junction bases not matched to a gene: 10. The CDR3 spans 14 residues. CDR1 KGHDR and CDR2 SFDVKD come from the germline V gene. The CDR3 reads CATRDRTGGSEQYF. As DNA, the CDR3 is TGTGCCACTAGGGATCGGACAGGGGGCTCCGAGCAGTACTTC.

This rearrangement joins TRBV10-3 to TRBJ2-7, with D possibly being TRBD2 (6 bases). Germline assignment: CDR1 ENHRY and CDR2 SYGVKD. V was clipped by 2 bases and J by 2 bases, with 10 bases between them. The CDR3 is made up of 14 amino acids. The CDR3 region is CAISEGPGAYEQYF. Here the CDR3 DNA reads TGTGCCATCAGTGAGGGACCGGGGGCCTACGAGCAGTACTTC.

This chain joins TRBV7-2 and TRBJ2-7; D is possibly TRBD2 (5 bases). Germline-derived CDR1 and CDR2 are SGHTA and FQGNSA. The CDR3 extends over 17 amino acids. Deletions cut 5 bases from V and 6 bases from J, with 26 bases between. CDR3 nucleotides: TGTGCCAGCAGCCAGCTTAGCGTGGCAGCTGGGCCCCTCGAGCAGTACTTC. Its translation is CASSQLSVAAGPLEQYF.